This is a list of T cell receptor beta chains from one sample in a study of shared clonotypes between healthy human individuals. Assay: immunoSEQ multiplex PCR; the TCRdb copy retains only in-frame clones and omits some. The data show nearly 2 million clones, roughly 95% seen once. Material: naive CD8+ T cells sorted from blood. All receptors derive from a young man in good health. Each CDR3 is given with its conserved first and last residue. D genes are given only for firm matches. Some rows have no size entry. The others give once, few or many, or a class for an expanded clone.

d_call,cdr3_length,v_call,clone_size,j_call,cdr3_nt,cdr3_aa
.,15,TRBV9,.,TRBJ2-3,TGTGCCAGCAGCGCGTATGGGGGTTCCACAGATACGCAGTATTTT,CASSAYGGSTDTQYF
.,11,TRBV28,.,TRBJ2-2,TGTGCCAGCAGTTTTTTGGGGGAGCTGTTTTTT,CASSFLGELFF
.,18,TRBV4-3,.,TRBJ2-7,TGCGCCAGCAGCCAAGAAAGGTTGGATACACGGGCCTCCTACGAGCAGTACTTC,CASSQERLDTRASYEQYF
.,14,TRBV27,.,TRBJ2-2,TGTGCCAGCAGGGACCGGGCTTTCGACGGGGAGCTGTTTTTT,CASRDRAFDGELFF
.,18,TRBV27,.,TRBJ2-2,TGTGCCAGCAGCCCCATCTATCCGCGGGGCGCGAACACCGGGGAGCTGTTTTTT,CASSPIYPRGANTGELFF
.,15,TRBV13,.,TRBJ1-6,TGTGCCAGCAGCATCGGAGGGGATCCATCGACACCCCTCCACTTT,CASSIGGDPSTPLHF
.,14,TRBV27,once,TRBJ2-1,TGTGCCAGCAGTACTCCGACGCGGGGCAATGAGCAGTTCTTC,CASSTPTRGNEQFF
.,15,TRBV28,.,TRBJ1-1,TGTGCCAGCAGAGTTCCTACCGAAGAGAACACTGAAGCTTTCTTT,CASRVPTEENTEAFF
TRBD1,17,TRBV11-2,.,TRBJ1-6,TGTGCCAGCAGCACCCGGGACAGGGGGACTTATAATTCACCCCTCCACTTT,CASSTRDRGTYNSPLHF
.,19,TRBV2,.,TRBJ2-7,TGTGCCAGCAGTGAAGCCGCGGACAGGGAGGAGCGGGGGAGGCACGAGCAGTACTTC,CASSEAADREERGRHEQYF
.,14,TRBV5-6,.,TRBJ2-7,TGTGCCAGCAGCTGGAACACCTTCGCTTACGAGCAGTACTTC,CASSWNTFAYEQYF
TRBD2,14,TRBV2,.,TRBJ2-3,TGTGCCAGCAGTCCTAGCGGGGGCACAGATACGCAGTATTTT,CASSPSGGTDTQYF
TRBD1,16,TRBV28,.,TRBJ2-7,TGTGCCAGCAGTGACCCTACCGGGACAGGGGAATACGAGCAGTACTTC,CASSDPTGTGEYEQYF
.,15,TRBV2,.,TRBJ2-7,TGTGCCAGCAGTGGGGACGGGGAAAGCTCCTACGAGCAGTACTTC,CASSGDGESSYEQYF
TRBD2,15,TRBV13,.,TRBJ2-1,TGTGCCAGCAGCTACGGACTAGCGGCAAACAATGAGCAGTTCTTC,CASSYGLAANNEQFF
.,13,TRBV12-5,.,TRBJ1-1,TGTGCTAGTGGTTTGGCAAGGGGCACTGAAGCTTTCTTT,CASGLARGTEAFF
.,15,TRBV4-3,once,TRBJ1-4,TGCGCCAGCAGCCAAGACGGGGCGGACGGGGAAAAACTGTTTTTT,CASSQDGADGEKLFF
.,11,TRBV5-4,.,TRBJ2-2,TGTGCCAGCGGAGGCACCGGGGAGCTGTTTTTT,CASGGTGELFF
.,13,TRBV27,.,TRBJ2-7,TGTGCCAGCAGACCCGGGGATACCTACGAGCAGTACTTC,CASRPGDTYEQYF
TRBD1,15,TRBV4-2,.,TRBJ1-2,TGTGCCAGCAGCCAAGATGAGGGACAGGACTATGGCTACACCTTC,CASSQDEGQDYGYTF
.,14,TRBV15,.,TRBJ1-2,TGTGCCACCAGCAGCGGCAGGATTAACTATGGCTACACCTTC,CATSSGRINYGYTF
.,15,TRBV5-1,.,TRBJ2-7,TGCGCCAGCAGCTTGGCAGTCTCTTCCGGCTACGAGCAGTACTTC,CASSLAVSSGYEQYF
.,13,TRBV5-4,.,TRBJ2-2,TGTGCCAGCAGCTTAACGGCCCCCGGGGAGCTGTTTTTT,CASSLTAPGELFF
TRBD2,17,TRBV28,.,TRBJ2-7,TGTGCCAGCAGCCCCCGACTAGCGGGGGGCGAGTACTACGAGCAGTACTTC,CASSPRLAGGEYYEQYF
TRBD1,16,TRBV9,once,TRBJ1-3,TGTGCCAGCAGCGTAGGACAGGGCTACTCTGGAAACACCATATATTTT,CASSVGQGYSGNTIYF
.,10,TRBV11-2,few,TRBJ1-2,TGTGCCAGCGGGTCGGGGGCTCAGAGCTTC,CASGSGAQSF
TRBD1,14,TRBV6-1,once,TRBJ2-7,TGTGCCAGCAGCGTAGGACAGGGAGGCTACGAGCAGTACTTC,CASSVGQGGYEQYF
.,14,TRBV5-6,once,TRBJ2-7,TGTGCCAGCAGCAACTCGGGGATCGCCTACGAGCAGTACTTC,CASSNSGIAYEQYF
TRBD2,15,TRBV30,.,TRBJ2-1,TGTGCCTGGAGTCCAGGGACTAGCGGGACGGGTGAGCAGTTCTTC,CAWSPGTSGTGEQFF
.,13,TRBV9,.,TRBJ2-7,TGTGCCAGCAGCGTAGTCCCCAACTACGAGCAGTACTTC,CASSVVPNYEQYF
.,13,TRBV7-6,.,TRBJ2-7,TGTGCCAGCAGCCAAGGGGAGGTATCCGAGCAGTACTTC,CASSQGEVSEQYF
TRBD1,14,TRBV7-9,.,TRBJ1-1,TGTGCCAGCAGCTTGGGACAGGGGCAAACTGAAGCTTTCTTT,CASSLGQGQTEAFF
TRBD1,14,TRBV4-1,.,TRBJ2-1,TGCGCCAGCAGCCCGGGACAGTACGGCATTGAGCAGTTCTTC,CASSPGQYGIEQFF
.,14,TRBV27,.,TRBJ1-4,TGTGCCAGCAGTGCCACAGGGTCCCGGCGACAACTGTTTTTT,CASSATGSRRQLFF
TRBD1,15,TRBV5-8,.,TRBJ1-6,TGTGCCAGCAGGGACCGGGACAGTGGTGATTCACCCCTCCACTTT,CASRDRDSGDSPLHF
.,15,TRBV19,.,TRBJ1-1,TGTGCCAGTAGTCCGTGGACAGAGGGGAACACTGAAGCTTTCTTT,CASSPWTEGNTEAFF
.,14,TRBV6-6,once,TRBJ1-1,TGTGCCAGCAGTTACTTCGGGGACCACACTGAAGCTTTCTTT,CASSYFGDHTEAFF
.,14,TRBV27,.,TRBJ2-1,TGTGCCAGCAGCAGGGACGACAGCTACAATGAGCAGTTCTTC,CASSRDDSYNEQFF
TRBD1,16,TRBV18,.,TRBJ1-2,TGTGCCAGCTCACCAGGACAGGGGGACACACATTATGGCTACACCTTC,CASSPGQGDTHYGYTF
TRBD1,14,TRBV28,.,TRBJ2-5,TGTGCCAGCAGACGACAGGGGGCGGGGGAGACCCAGTACTTC,CASRRQGAGETQYF
.,15,TRBV27,.,TRBJ2-7,TGTGCCAGCAGACCGGGACTCCCAGGACTCTACGAGCAGTACTTC,CASRPGLPGLYEQYF
.,13,TRBV4-2,.,TRBJ2-7,TGTGCCAGCAGCCAGTCAGGGGTCTACGAGCAGTACTTC,CASSQSGVYEQYF
TRBD2,15,TRBV19,.,TRBJ2-5,TGTGCCAGTAGTATAACTAGCGGGAGCCAAGAGACCCAGTACTTC,CASSITSGSQETQYF
TRBD1,16,TRBV7-8,.,TRBJ2-1,TGTGCCAGCAGCTTAGTTTTAGGGGACAGATCAAATGAGCAGTTCTTC,CASSLVLGDRSNEQFF
TRBD2,16,TRBV9,.,TRBJ2-5,TGTGCCAGCAGCGTAGGAGTAGCGGGGCCACGGGAGACCCAGTACTTC,CASSVGVAGPRETQYF
.,13,TRBV7-7,.,TRBJ1-5,TGTGCTAGCAGCCCCGACCTTAATCAGCCCCAGCATTTT,CASSPDLNQPQHF
TRBD1,16,TRBV19,.,TRBJ1-2,TGTGCCAGCATCGCCGGACAGGGGGCAGGATGGGGTGGCTACACCTTC,CASIAGQGAGWGGYTF
TRBD2,15,TRBV7-9,few,TRBJ2-7,TGTGCCAGCAGCCCAATAGCGGGAGGACCCTACGAGCAGTACTTC,CASSPIAGGPYEQYF
.,15,TRBV11-2,.,TRBJ2-1,TGTGCCAGCAGCCCGGGCCAGGGGCCCTACAATGAGCAGTTCTTC,CASSPGQGPYNEQFF
TRBD1,13,TRBV11-2,.,TRBJ1-1,TGTGCCAGCAGCTTAGACCCCGGGACAGCGGCTTTCTTT,CASSLDPGTAAFF
TRBD1,15,TRBV27,.,TRBJ2-3,TGTGCCAGCAGTTTATCAGGGACAGGGGGAGATACGCAGTATTTT,CASSLSGTGGDTQYF
.,15,TRBV7-3,.,TRBJ2-1,TGTGCCAGCAGCCCATACGGGGGTATCCGCAATGAGCAGTTCTTC,CASSPYGGIRNEQFF